One and the same sample provided the 22 T cell receptor beta chains below, sequenced in a study of blood T cells in healthy people across ages. Together with a sample-barcoded 5' primer, a J-beta primer mix was included in a second PCR lasting about 6 to 11 cycles. TCRdb reprocessed the 5' RACE reads via MiXCR and lists one record per CDR3 protein. The sample lists some 1.5 million distinct CDR3 sequences, about 45% occurring once. Sequenced sample: blood. The receptors were sampled from a woman in her late teens or twenties in good health.

The chain combines TRBV5-1 with TRBJ1-2; 7 bases match TRBD1. Losses at the gene ends were 3 bases for V and 6 bases for J; bases not matched to a gene: 8. CDR1 and CDR2 (germline): SGHRS, YFSETQ. The CDR3 length is 14 residues. CDR3 sequence: CASSWTEGAHGYTF. In DNA, the CDR3 is TGCGCCAGCAGCTGGACGGAGGGGGCGCATGGCTACACCTTC.

This clonotype was recorded a few times. The chain recombines TRBV20-1 with TRBJ2-7; D unclear. Germline lookup yields CDR1 DFQATT and CDR2 SNEGSKA (reference sequence). The ends were cut back, 6 bases at V and 1 base at J, with 7 bases in the middle. CDR3 length equals 11 residues. The CDR3 here is CSALRSYEQYF. The DNA for the CDR3 is TGCAGTGCCCTGCGGTCCTACGAGCAGTACTTC.

The CDR3 DNA follows: TGTGCCATCGGACAGACCACAGATACGCAGTATTTT. Residues: CAIGQTTDTQYF. This chain joins TRBV10-3 and TRBJ2-3, with D possibly being TRBD1 (6 bases). The CDR3 totals 12 residues. V shed 8 bases and J shed 2 bases, with 8 bases lying between them. Per the germline V gene, CDR1 is ENHRY and CDR2 is SYGVKD.

This clonotype was observed a few times. The gene calls are TRBV6-2 or TRBV6-3 and TRBJ2-2; D call uncertain. V shed 6 bases and J shed 6 bases, with 5 bases lying between them. This CDR3 region has 11 residues. Germline V gene lookup returns CDR1 MNHEY and CDR2 SVGEGT. CDR3 DNA: TGTGCCAGCAGCCCCCCCGGGGAGCTGTTTTTT. It translates to CASSPPGELFF.

The sample holds a few counts of this clonotype. The J gene is TRBJ1-3, the V gene TRBV10-3, with a weak D call TRBD1 (5 bases). The CDR3 contains 14 residues. Per the germline V gene, CDR1 is ENHRY and CDR2 is SYGVKD. Trimming left V 9 bases short and J 4 bases short, with 16 bases between. The CDR3 sequence is CAIGTNARGNTIYF. CDR3 DNA: TGTGCCATTGGGACTAACGCTCGAGGAAACACCATATATTTT.

The rearrangement links TRBV7-6 to TRBJ2-1; TRBD2 might be the D (5 bases). Germline lookup yields CDR1 SGHVS and CDR2 FNYEAQ. CDR3 length: 15 amino acids. Trimming removed 2 bases at V and 5 bases at J, with 13 bases between. This CDR3 reads CASSLIGSLNNEQFF. CDR3 bases: TGTGCCAGCAGCTTAATAGGGAGTTTAAACAATGAGCAGTTCTTC.

This clonotype was counted ten times or more. CDR3 DNA sequence: TGTGCCAGCACCCCTAGCGGGAGGGCCTCAGATACGCAGTATTTT. It translates to CASTPSGRASDTQYF. The rearrangement uses TRBV6-6 and TRBJ2-3, with TRBD2 matching over 12 bases. This CDR3 comprises 15 residues. The V gene end was trimmed by 7 bases and the J gene end by 4 bases; junction bases not matched to a gene: 6. Germline V gene sequence: CDR1 MNHNY, CDR2 SVGAGI (reference sequence).

This sequence joins TRBV29-1 and TRBJ1-1, with a possible D match to TRBD1 (6 bases). In germline, CDR1 is SQVTM, CDR2 ANQGSEA. The V and J ends lost 3 bases and 4 bases respectively, with 12 bases between them. CDR3 length: 13 residues. The CDR3 nucleotides are TGCAGCGTTGAGAAGGGGGTAGTCACTGAAGCTTTCTTT. Residues: CSVEKGVVTEAFF.

This clonotype was seen a handful of times. CDR3 in amino acids: CASSGDRGRGNTIYF. The CDR3 DNA reads TGTGCCAGCAGTGGGGACAGGGGGCGAGGAAACACCATATATTTT. The chain is built from TRBV2 and TRBJ1-3, with TRBD1 matching over 12 bases. The CDR3 covers 15 residues. Germline V gene lookup returns CDR1 SNHLY and CDR2 FYNNEI. V shed 4 bases and J 4 bases; nucleotides not matched to a gene: 2.

The J gene is TRBJ1-2, the V gene TRBV6-6; possible D gene TRBD1, 5 bases. Germline V gene data show CDR1 as MNHNY and CDR2 as SVGAGI (reference sequence). V gave up 2 bases and J gave up 0 bases, with 10 bases separating them. The CDR3 extends over 15 amino acids. The CDR3 nucleotides read TGTGCCAGCAGTTACGGGTCAGGGACTAACTATGGCTACACCTTC. This sequence encodes CASSYGSGTNYGYTF.

The chain is built from TRBV6-2 or TRBV6-3 and TRBJ1-2, with unresolved D. This CDR3 spans 12 amino acids. The V and J ends lost 2 bases and 7 bases respectively, with 8 bases between them. From germline, CDR1 is MNHEY and CDR2 SVGEGT. The CDR3 nucleotides are TGTGCCAGCAGTTACCCAGTTGTTGGCTACACCTTC. This gives the protein CASSYPVVGYTF.

The chain links TRBV30 to TRBJ2-1; D tentatively fits TRBD1 or TRBD2 (5 bases each). The V gene lost 6 bases and the J gene lost 5 bases, with 11 bases spanning the gap. Germline lookup yields CDR1 GTSNPN and CDR2 SVGIG (reference sequence). This CDR3 region has 12 residues. DNA for the CDR3: TGTGCCTGCGGGGCAGGTCACAATGAGCAGTTCTTC. Amino acid sequence: CACGAGHNEQFF.

The V gene is TRBV20-1, the J gene TRBJ2-3; 8 bases fit TRBD2. Per germline, CDR1 DFQATT and CDR2 SNEGSKA (reference sequence). The CDR3 has 15 residues. After removal of 6 bases from V and 3 bases from J, the junction contained 11 bases not matched to a gene. The CDR3 reads CSAFRGGGVTDTQYF. CDR3 nucleotides: TGCAGTGCATTTCGGGGGGGAGGAGTTACAGATACGCAGTATTTT.

The chain combines TRBV29-1 with TRBJ2-2; 14 nucleotides match TRBD2. Germline loops: CDR1 SQVTM, CDR2 ANQGSEA. The CDR3 totals 15 residues. The trim removed 4 bases at V and 4 bases at J, leaving 2 bases unmatched. In nucleotides, the CDR3 is TGCAGCGTTGCAGGACTAGCGGGAGGCACCGGGGAGCTGTTTTTT. Residues: CSVAGLAGGTGELFF.

This chain uses TRBV5-1 with TRBJ2-1; TRBD1 or TRBD2 may be the D gene (5 bases each). V lost 6 bases to trimming and J lost 6 bases, with 16 bases between them. Germline CDR1 is SGHRS and CDR2 is YFSETQ. This CDR3 has 14 residues. CDR3 in amino acids: CASTREMLTNEQFF. CDR3 sequence (DNA): TGCGCCAGCACCAGGGAGATGCTGACCAATGAGCAGTTCTTC.

The V gene is TRBV7-9, the J gene TRBJ1-5; possible D gene TRBD1, 5 bases. Germline assignment: CDR1 SEHNR and CDR2 FQNEAQ (reference sequence). This CDR3 is 17 amino acids long. V lost 4 bases to trimming and J lost 2 bases, with 18 bases between them. The CDR3 loop is CASSYGRGPFGNQPQHF. CDR3 bases: TGTGCCAGCAGCTACGGGAGGGGCCCTTTCGGCAATCAGCCCCAGCATTTT. The full variable domain, rest sourced from reference TRBV7-9 and TRBJ1-5, is DTGVSQNPRHKITKRGQNVTFRCDPISEHNRLYWYRQTLGQGPEFLTYFQNEAQLEKSRLLSDRFSAERPKGSFSTLEIQRTEQGDSAMYLCASSYGRGPFGNQPQHFGDGTRLSIL.

The chain joins TRBV6-2 or TRBV6-3 to TRBJ2-1, with 14 positions matching TRBD2. The CDR3 is made up of 19 amino acids. In germline, CDR1 is MNHEY, CDR2 SVGEGT. J lost 0 bases, V lost 7 bases, and 11 bases had no gene match. For the CDR3, the DNA is TGTGCCAGCAAAGGCCGGACTAGCGGGAGGCTGAGCTCCTACAATGAGCAGTTCTTC. Translating gives CASKGRTSGRLSSYNEQFF.

With regard to this clonotype: Just one base apart from a much larger clone, this may be a read error. The chain carries TRBV20-1 and TRBJ2-5, with 11 bases matching TRBD2. Germline CDR1 and CDR2: DFQATT and SNEGSKA (reference sequence). The CDR3 has 12 amino acids. CDR3 sequence: CIARTSGREQYF. In nucleotides, the CDR3 is TGCATTGCTAGAACTAGCGGGAGAGAGCAGTACTTC.

This clonotype was detected only a few times. J is TRBJ2-3 and V is TRBV4-2, with D hard to call. Trimming removed 0 bases from V and 2 bases from J, with 12 bases in between. Germline assignment: CDR1 LGHNA and CDR2 YNFKEQ. The CDR3 extends over 16 amino acids. The CDR3 loop reads CASSQDLGLSTDTQYF. DNA for the CDR3: TGTGCCAGCAGCCAAGATCTTGGGCTCTCCACAGATACGCAGTATTTT.

The chain couples TRBV4-3 to TRBJ2-1; TRBD1 is a possible D gene (5 bases). The CDR3 spans 16 residues. Between the trimmed V and J ends, which lost 1 base and 4 bases, there was a span of 14 bases. Germline CDR1 reads LGHNA; CDR2 reads YSLEER. The CDR3: CASSQVAGLPYNEQFF. CDR3 nucleotide sequence: TGCGCCAGCAGCCAAGTGGCAGGGCTGCCATACAATGAGCAGTTCTTC.

This clonotype was detected a few times. The chain links TRBV12-3 or TRBV12-4 to TRBJ2-7; no firm D call. The DNA end lines up better with TRBJ2-5; the J call may be wrong. CDR3 length: 14 residues. The CDR3 nucleotides are TGTGCCAGCAGTTTAGTGGTGGGTGGGAAGACCCAGTACTTC. This sequence encodes CASSLVVGGKTQYF.

The rearrangement joins TRBV7-2 to TRBJ2-7; no clear D. The CDR3 has 12 residues. V lost 3 bases and J lost 6, with 9 bases in between. CDR1 SGHTA and CDR2 FQGNSA come from the germline V gene. In DNA form, the CDR3 reads TGTGCCAGCAGCTTCCCAAATGGCGAGCAGTACTTC. Encoded protein: CASSFPNGEQYF.